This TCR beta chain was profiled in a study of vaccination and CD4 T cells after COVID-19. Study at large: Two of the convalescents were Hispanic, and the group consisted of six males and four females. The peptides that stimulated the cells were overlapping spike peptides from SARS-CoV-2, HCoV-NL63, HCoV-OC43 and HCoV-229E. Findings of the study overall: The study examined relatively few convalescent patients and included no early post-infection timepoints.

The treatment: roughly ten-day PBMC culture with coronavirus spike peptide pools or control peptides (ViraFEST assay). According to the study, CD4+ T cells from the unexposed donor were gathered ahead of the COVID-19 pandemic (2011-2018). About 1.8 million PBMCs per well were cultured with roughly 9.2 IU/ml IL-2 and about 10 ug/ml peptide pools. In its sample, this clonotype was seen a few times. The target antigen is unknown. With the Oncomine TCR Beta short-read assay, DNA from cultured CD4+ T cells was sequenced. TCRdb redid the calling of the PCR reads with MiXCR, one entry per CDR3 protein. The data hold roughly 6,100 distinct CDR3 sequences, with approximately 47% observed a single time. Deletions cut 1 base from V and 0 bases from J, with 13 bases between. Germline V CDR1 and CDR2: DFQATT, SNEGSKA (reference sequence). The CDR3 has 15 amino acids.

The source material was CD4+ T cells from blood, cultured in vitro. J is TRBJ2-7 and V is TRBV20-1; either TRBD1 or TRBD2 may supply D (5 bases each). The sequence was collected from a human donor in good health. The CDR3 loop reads CSARVWDRDSYEQYF. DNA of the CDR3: TGCAGTGCTAGAGTCTGGGACCGAGACTCCTACGAGCAGTACTTC.